Presented here are 23 T cell receptor beta chains from one specimen sequenced in a study of cytomegalovirus exposure and HLA in healthy donors (dated by TCRdb to the late 2010s). Library prep was done by the immunoSEQ multiplex PCR assay. For the multiplex PCR, a mixture combining 60 forward primers for TCR Vbeta segments and 13 reverse primers for TCR Jbeta segments was used. The table was pulled from immuneACCESS by TCRdb, which kept in-frame rearrangements only. Such tables lose some clones; where checked, under half of the loss comes from unresolved V genes, and the rest has no known cause. This sample comprises fewer than 200,000 clones, 84% of them detected only once. The ten largest clones represent about 1% of the sample. Sequenced input: PBMCs. All receptors come from a man aged 25-45 years in good health and CMV-seronegative.

The rearrangement links TRBV6-5 to TRBJ2-2; D is unresolved. Trimming pared 0 bases from V and 4 bases from J, leaving 9 bases between. The germline V gene encodes CDR1 MNHEY and CDR2 SVGAGI. The CDR3 totals 15 residues. The CDR3 sequence: CASSYSTFGTGELFF. CDR3 nucleotide sequence: TGTGCCAGCAGTTACTCGACATTTGGCACCGGGGAGCTGTTTTTT.

This clone occurred once. The V call is TRBV27, the J call TRBJ2-5; 8 positions match TRBD1. The last part of the DNA fits TRBJ2-7 better; the J call may be wrong. The CDR3 sequence is 18 residues long. In germline, CDR1 is MNHEY, CDR2 SMNVEV (reference sequence). Here the CDR3 reads CASSLRPQGAGQTYEQYF. Here the CDR3 DNA reads TGTGCCAGCAGCCTTAGACCCCAGGGGGCGGGGCAAACCTACGAGCAGTACTTC.

The genes are TRBV5-4 and TRBJ1-1; 8 nucleotides match TRBD1. Germline values: CDR1 SGHNT, CDR2 YYREEE (reference sequence). The CDR3 extends over 14 amino acids. Germline trimming cut 4 bases from V and 5 bases from J; bases unmatched to any gene: 7. CDR3 nucleotides: TGTGCCAGCAGCCCCGGACAGGGTAAGACTGAAGCTTTCTTT. This encodes CASSPGQGKTEAFF. Full variable domain (outside the CDR3, taken from reference TRBV5-4 and TRBJ1-1): ETGVTQSPTHLIKTRGQQVTLRCSSQSGHNTVSWYQQALGQGPQFIFQYYREEENGRGNFPPRFSGLQFPNYSSELNVNALELDDSALYLCASSPGQGKTEAFFGQGTRLTVV.

The rearrangement joins TRBV19 to TRBJ1-5; perhaps TRBD1 as D (5 bases). This CDR3 is 15 amino acids long. Looked up from germline, CDR1 is LNHDA and CDR2 is SQIVND (reference sequence). Trimming stripped 7 bases from V and 6 bases from J, with 19 bases between. The CDR3 region is CASKGRNRYGQPQHF. As DNA, the CDR3 is TGTGCCAGTAAAGGCCGAAACAGGTACGGTCAGCCCCAGCATTTT. Complete variable domain (other parts from reference TRBV19 and TRBJ1-5): DGGITQSPKYLFRKEGQNVTLSCEQNLNHDAMYWYRQDPGQGLRLIYYSQIVNDFQKGDIAEGYSVSREKKESFPLTVTSAQKNPTAFYLCASKGRNRYGQPQHFGDGTRLSIL.

V usage is TRBV30 and J usage is TRBJ2-1; 7 bases are shared with TRBD2. Germline V lookup: CDR1 GTSNPN, CDR2 SVGIG (reference sequence). J was trimmed by 9 bases and V by 3 bases; bases with no gene match: 8. There are 13 residues in the CDR3. The CDR3 DNA follows: TGTGCCTGGAGAATCCCTAGCGGAGTTGAGCAGTTCTTC. Residues: CAWRIPSGVEQFF.

Of note for this clone: The junction departs from the called germline gene at one end, perhaps through a read error. V and J are TRBV7-9 and TRBJ1-4; 8 positions agree with TRBD1. This CDR3 spans 16 amino acids. From germline, CDR1 is SEHNR and CDR2 FQNEAQ (reference sequence). In DNA form, the CDR3 reads TGTTCCAGCAGCCCATATGGACAGGGTGGAGGGGAAAAACTGTTTTTT. As protein: CSSSPYGQGGGEKLFF.

This clone was counted only a few times. The chain carries TRBV14 and TRBJ2-3; weak D call: TRBD2 (5 bases). Trimming removed 3 bases from V and 2 bases from J, with 12 bases in between. The CDR3 runs to 15 residues. Germline V gives CDR1 SGHDN, CDR2 FVKESK. DNA for the CDR3: TGTGCCAGCAGCCAGTGGGCGAGGGTCACAGATACGCAGTATTTT. Protein sequence: CASSQWARVTDTQYF.

The chain couples TRBV5-1 to TRBJ2-2, with D perhaps matching TRBD1 (5 bases). The germline CDR1 and CDR2 sequences are SGHRS and YFSETQ. V lost 0 bases, J lost 7 bases, and 7 bases lay in between. The length of the CDR3 is 13 residues. The CDR3 region is CASSLGGLGELFF. CDR3 DNA sequence: TGCGCCAGCAGCTTGGGGGGCCTCGGGGAGCTGTTTTTT.

The chain joins TRBV5-1 to TRBJ2-7, with 8 nucleotides matching TRBD2. CDR1 SGHRS and CDR2 YFSETQ come from the germline V gene. V was clipped by 0 bases and J by 2 bases; unmatched bases: 7. The CDR3 length is 16 residues. The CDR3 protein is CASSLGATSDTYEQYF. Written as DNA, the CDR3 is TGCGCCAGCAGCTTGGGCGCGACTAGCGACACCTACGAGCAGTACTTC. Combining the CDR3 with reference TRBV5-1 and TRBJ2-7 gives the whole variable domain KAGVTQTPRYLIKTRGQQVTLSCSPISGHRSVSWYQQTPGQGLQFLFEYFSETQRNKGNFPGRFSGRQFSNSRSEMNVSTLELGDSALYLCASSLGATSDTYEQYFGPGTRLTVT.

The J gene is TRBJ2-2, the V gene TRBV7-9, with TRBD2 matching 9 bases. After removal of 5 bases from V and 1 base from J, the junction contained 8 bases not matched to a gene. The V gene's germline CDR1 is SEHNR and CDR2 FQNEAQ (reference sequence). The CDR3 has 17 residues. The CDR3 coding sequence is TGTGCCAGCAGCCAAACTCTAGCGGGATTGAACACCGGGGAGCTGTTTTTT. Amino acid sequence: CASSQTLAGLNTGELFF.

The rearrangement uses TRBV10-3 and TRBJ2-5; D is perhaps TRBD1 (6 bases). The CDR3 covers 14 residues. The V end was cut by 4 bases, the J end by 0 bases, with 9 bases between. Germline lookup yields CDR1 ENHRY and CDR2 SYGVKD. CDR3 in amino acids: CAISAGQNQETQYF. CDR3 nucleotide sequence: TGTGCCATCAGTGCGGGACAAAACCAAGAGACCCAGTACTTC.

CDR3 sequence: CASSVAPVGSGANVLTF. CDR3 bases: TGTGCCAGCAGCGTAGCTCCCGTCGGCTCTGGGGCCAACGTCCTGACTTTC. The chain recombines TRBV9 with TRBJ2-6; D is uncertain. The V end lost 0 bases, the J end lost 0 bases, and 10 bases lay between the germline ends. The length of the CDR3 is 17 residues. CDR1 SGDLS and CDR2 YYNGEE come from the germline V gene.

The rearrangement joins TRBV27 to TRBJ2-7; D not resolved. The V gene's germline CDR1 is MNHEY and CDR2 SMNVEV (reference sequence). The CDR3 spans 14 residues. V lost 5 bases, J lost 3 bases, and 14 bases lay in between. The DNA for the CDR3 is TGTGCCAGCAGTCCCCAGGCCTACTTCTACGAGCAGTACTTC. It specifies CASSPQAYFYEQYF.

In the case of this clone: Relative to the germline gene, one junction end is altered; a read error may explain this. The sample holds other DNA sequences that translate to the same CDR3. The V and J genes are TRBV6-5 and TRBJ1-6; 8 bases agree with TRBD1. The CDR3 has 16 amino acids. Per the germline V gene, CDR1 is MNHEY and CDR2 is SVGAGI. The CDR3 loop is CASSYSQDRDNSPLHF. CDR3 bases: TGTGCCAGCAGTTACTCACAGGACAGGGATAATTCCCCCCTCCACTTT.

This chain links TRBV7-2 with TRBJ1-2; 7 bases line up with TRBD1. The CDR3 sequence is 15 residues long. Germline V gives CDR1 SGHTA, CDR2 FQGNSA. V lost 4 bases and J lost 8; bases outside the gene matches: 13. The chain's CDR3 is CASSSWGQNLGGYTF. The CDR3 coding sequence is TGTGCCAGCAGCTCATGGGGACAGAACCTCGGAGGCTACACCTTC. The full variable domain, in which reference TRBV7-2 and TRBJ1-2 provide the parts outside the CDR3, is GAGVSQSPSNKVTEKGKDVELRCDPISGHTALYWYRQSLGQGLEFLIYFQGNSAPDKSGLPSDRFSAERTGGSVSTLTIQRTQQEDSAVYLCASSSWGQNLGGYTFGSGTRLTVV.

This sequence joins TRBV2 and TRBJ2-1, with D possibly TRBD2 on 5 matching bases. This CDR3 comprises 12 residues. In germline, CDR1 is SNHLY, CDR2 FYNNEI. V lost 7 bases and J 5 bases, leaving 9 bases between the germline ends. CDR3 sequence reads: CASITGNNEQFF. The CDR3 DNA reads TGTGCCAGCATCACGGGGAACAATGAGCAGTTCTTC.

Only one count was recorded for this clone. The chain recombines TRBV9 with TRBJ1-1, with D possibly TRBD1 on 5 matching bases. The CDR3 contains 14 residues. V lost 0 bases, J lost 4 bases, and 10 bases lay in between. The V gene's germline CDR1 is SGDLS and CDR2 YYNGEE. DNA of the CDR3: TGTGCCAGCAGCGTAGGGGCAGGGATCACTGAAGCTTTCTTT. This encodes CASSVGAGITEAFF.

The chain combines TRBV27 with TRBJ2-7; the D gene is possibly TRBD2 (5 bases). Looked up from germline, CDR1 is MNHEY and CDR2 is SMNVEV (reference sequence). Trimming cost V 3 bases and J 3 bases, with 12 bases left between them. This CDR3 is 14 amino acids long. The CDR3 protein is CASSFAGLFYEQYF. The CDR3 region has the DNA TGTGCCAGCAGTTTTGCGGGCTTGTTCTACGAGCAGTACTTC.

This clone appeared a few times. The chain joins TRBV11-2 to TRBJ2-5, with a possible D match to TRBD1 (5 bases). The J call may be faulty, since TRBJ2-7 better matches the DNA end. The germline CDR1 and CDR2 sequences are SGHAT and FQNNGV. The CDR3 covers 14 residues. The CDR3 DNA follows: TGTGCCAGCAGCCCGACATTTGGGGCCCTCGAGCAGTACTTC. It is translated as CASSPTFGALEQYF.

The rearrangement uses TRBV7-6 and TRBJ2-1; D gene unclear. CDR3 size: 15 residues. The germline V gene encodes CDR1 SGHVS and CDR2 FNYEAQ. Trimming removed 3 bases from V and 5 bases from J, with 14 bases in between. The CDR3 region has the DNA TGTGCCAGCAGCTTTTCAACCCAAAACAACAATGAGCAGTTCTTC. This translates into CASSFSTQNNNEQFF.

The J gene is TRBJ2-1, the V gene TRBV18; 7 bases are shared with TRBD2. Germline trimming cut 1 base from V and 7 bases from J; bases unmatched to any gene: 10. Germline CDR1 reads KGHSH; CDR2 reads LQKENI. This CDR3 spans 16 amino acids. This CDR3 is CASSPLSGVNGNEQFF. DNA of the CDR3: TGTGCCAGCTCACCACTCAGCGGGGTCAATGGGAATGAGCAGTTCTTC.

The chain is built from TRBV19 and TRBJ2-7; 9 bases are shared with TRBD1. The CDR3 consists of 12 residues. Germline V CDR1 and CDR2: LNHDA, SQIVND (reference sequence). V lost 6 bases, J lost 3 bases, and 0 bases stayed unmatched. CDR3: CASRGQGYEQYF. CDR3 in DNA: TGTGCCAGTAGGGGACAGGGCTACGAGCAGTACTTC.

In this sample, this clone turned up once. The J gene is TRBJ2-3, the V gene TRBV27; TRBD1 aligns across 8 bases. Per germline, CDR1 MNHEY and CDR2 SMNVEV (reference sequence). This CDR3 region has 15 residues. V dropped 7 bases and J dropped 7; count of bases not matched to a gene: 13. The CDR3 loop is CASTWMGRGPNTQYF. The CDR3 DNA sequence: TGTGCCAGCACTTGGATGGGCAGGGGGCCGAATACGCAGTATTTT.